Listed below are T cell receptor beta chains from one sample, sequenced in a study of shared clonotypes between healthy human individuals. Profiling relied on immunoSEQ multiplex PCR, and the TCRdb table lists in-frame clones only, not all of them. The profile shows some 2,400,000 clones, 90% to 97% of them singletons. Sequenced input: naive CD4+ T cells sorted from blood. The receptor source for this set is a man younger than 35 in good health. The CDR3 runs from the conserved cysteine through the conserved F or W. D genes are given only for firm matches. Clone size is stated in some rows and not others, as once, few, many or a class when expanded.

TRBV5-1	-	TRBJ2-7	TRBD2	TGCGCCAGCAGCTTGGACGGGACTAGCGGTTACGAGCAGTACTTC	CASSLDGTSGYEQYF
TRBV28	-	TRBJ1-1	-	TGTGCCAGCAGCAGAGTAGGGAGGGACACTGAAGCTTTCTTT	CASSRVGRDTEAFF
TRBV27	-	TRBJ1-2	-	TGTGCCAGCAGTTCCAACCGAGCGAATGGCTACACCTTC	CASSSNRANGYTF
TRBV28	-	TRBJ2-7	-	TGTGCCAGCAGTTTCGGGCACTTATACGAGCAGTACTTC	CASSFGHLYEQYF
TRBV14	-	TRBJ1-5	TRBD1	TGTGCCAGGACAGGGTGGCCCGGTCAGCCCCAGCATTTT	CARTGWPGQPQHF
TRBV10-2	-	TRBJ1-5	TRBD1	TGCGCCAGCAGTGGAGGGACAGCGAATCAGCCCCAGCATTTT	CASSGGTANQPQHF
TRBV7-8	-	TRBJ1-1	-	TGTGCCAGCAGTTATCGTAACGATGGGAAAGCTTTCTTT	CASSYRNDGKAFF
TRBV11-1	-	TRBJ2-7	-	TGTGCCAGCAGCTCAACAGGGTCCTACGAGCAGTACTTC	CASSSTGSYEQYF
TRBV9	-	TRBJ1-3	-	TGTGCCAGCAGCCCCGGTCCTCCTCCCTTCTCTGGAAACACCATATATTTT	CASSPGPPPFSGNTIYF
TRBV27	-	TRBJ1-4	TRBD1	TGTGCCAGCAGTCCCCAACAGGGGAGGATTGAAAAACTGTTTTTT	CASSPQQGRIEKLFF
TRBV7-2	-	TRBJ2-2	TRBD1	TGTGCCAGCACGTTACAGGGGGCGGGCACCGGGGAGCTGTTTTTT	CASTLQGAGTGELFF
TRBV18	-	TRBJ2-1	-	TGTGCCAGCTCCCAAATCTACAATGAGCAGTTCTTC	CASSQIYNEQFF
TRBV10-3	-	TRBJ1-4	-	TGTGCCATCAGTGAAGAGGGGCTGAGGGAAAAACTGTTTTTT	CAISEEGLREKLFF
TRBV7-9	-	TRBJ2-7	-	TGTGCCAGCAGCTTAGACGACGAGCAGTACTTC	CASSLDDEQYF
TRBV27	-	TRBJ2-4	-	TGTGCCAGCAGTTTGTACCAGAGAGACATTCAGTACTTC	CASSLYQRDIQYF
TRBV4-1	once	TRBJ1-1	-	TGCGCCAGCAGCCCAACAGGGAGTATGAACACTGAAGCTTTCTTT	CASSPTGSMNTEAFF
TRBV10-3	-	TRBJ2-7	-	TGTGCCATCAGTGAGCGAGACGGTTCTTCGGCGGAGCAGTACTTC	CAISERDGSSAEQYF
TRBV18	-	TRBJ1-5	TRBD1	TGTGCCAGCTCACCAAACAGGGGGCCGTTGCAGCCCCAGCATTTT	CASSPNRGPLQPQHF
TRBV9	-	TRBJ2-5	-	TGTGCCAGCAGCCCCTTTGGCGCCGCTGGGTTAGCCCCCACTCAGTACTTC	CASSPFGAAGLAPTQYF
TRBV2	-	TRBJ1-2	-	TGTGCCAGCAGGGCTTTGAGGGGGAGAGGCTACACCTTC	CASRALRGRGYTF
TRBV10-3	-	TRBJ1-6	-	TGTGCCATCAGTGAACTTGGACAGTACAGTAGCTCCTATAATTCACCCCTCCACTTT	CAISELGQYSSSYNSPLHF
TRBV5-4	-	TRBJ2-3	-	TGTGCCAGCAGCTTGGCCGGGTTGGAGGCAGATACGCAGTATTTT	CASSLAGLEADTQYF
TRBV6-5	-	TRBJ1-2	-	TGTGCCAGCAGTTACTCCCTGGGCTATGGCTACACCTTC	CASSYSLGYGYTF
TRBV5-1	-	TRBJ2-2	-	TGCGCCAGCAGCAAAACAGCAGGGGCCGCCGGGGAGCTGTTTTTT	CASSKTAGAAGELFF
TRBV11-3	-	TRBJ1-5	TRBD1	TGTGCCAGCAGCTACGGAGGGGCAGGGGGTCAGCCCCAGCATTTT	CASSYGGAGGQPQHF
TRBV6-6	-	TRBJ1-4	TRBD1	TGTGCCAGCAGTATCGGCGACCGGGACAGGGCACTGTTTTTT	CASSIGDRDRALFF
TRBV18	-	TRBJ1-1	TRBD1	TGTGCCAGCTCCCTACAAAGGACAGGCACTGAAGCTTTCTTT	CASSLQRTGTEAFF
TRBV2	few	TRBJ2-3	-	TGTGCCAGCAGTGCGGGAAGCACAGATACGCAGTATTTT	CASSAGSTDTQYF
TRBV19	-	TRBJ1-6	-	TGTGCCAGTAGTCAACAGGGTTACTCCTATAATTCACCCCTCCACTTT	CASSQQGYSYNSPLHF
TRBV11-2	-	TRBJ1-1	-	TGTGCCAGCAGCTACACAGAGAACACTGAAGCTTTCTTT	CASSYTENTEAFF
TRBV29-1	few	TRBJ1-1	TRBD1	TGCAGCGCCGGACAGGGGAACACTGAAGCTTTCTTT	CSAGQGNTEAFF
TRBV6-1	-	TRBJ2-5	-	TGTGCCACCGATCGATCAGTTGACCTCAGTAAGACCCAGTACTTC	CATDRSVDLSKTQYF
TRBV6-5	-	TRBJ1-1	TRBD1	TGTGCCAGCAGTCGACAGGGGCGGGATGCTTTCTTT	CASSRQGRDAFF
TRBV18	once	TRBJ2-2	TRBD1	TGTGCCAGCTCACCAGGACAGGGAGGCACCTTCGGGGAGCTGTTTTTT	CASSPGQGGTFGELFF
TRBV30	-	TRBJ1-1	-	TGTGCCTGGAGTGGTACAGTTAAAGTGAACACTGAAGCTTTCTTT	CAWSGTVKVNTEAFF
TRBV9	once	TRBJ2-3	-	TGTGCCAGCAGTGCCGGGACTCCCCTCACAGATACGCAGTATTTT	CASSAGTPLTDTQYF
TRBV6-5	once	TRBJ1-3	-	TGTGCCACCGTCGACAGTTCTACTGGAAACACCATATATTTT	CATVDSSTGNTIYF
TRBV5-1	-	TRBJ2-7	TRBD2	TGCGCCAGCAGCTTACTAGCGGGAACGGGGTCCTACGAGCAGTACTTC	CASSLLAGTGSYEQYF
TRBV6-1	-	TRBJ1-2	TRBD1	TGTGCCAGCCGGACAGGGGGCGATGGCTACACCTTC	CASRTGGDGYTF
TRBV5-1	-	TRBJ1-2	-	TGCGCCAGCAGCTTGGTTGGGGAATTCAATTATGGCTACACCTTC	CASSLVGEFNYGYTF
TRBV5-5	-	TRBJ1-6	TRBD1	TGTGCCAGCAGCTTACAGGGGGTTTATAATTCACCCCTCCACTTT	CASSLQGVYNSPLHF
TRBV6-5	-	TRBJ1-1	-	TGTGCCAGCTTTCAACGGTACACTGAAGCTTTCTTT	CASFQRYTEAFF
TRBV5-4	-	TRBJ1-1	-	TGTGCCAGCAGCTTGGACTGGAACACTGAAGCTTTCTTT	CASSLDWNTEAFF
TRBV5-1	-	TRBJ2-7	-	TGCGCCAGCAGCTTTGGAGTCAACGAGCAGTACTTC	CASSFGVNEQYF
TRBV7-8	once	TRBJ2-5	-	TGTGCCAGCAGCTTACCTCAGAGACAAGAGACCCAGTACTTC	CASSLPQRQETQYF
TRBV19	-	TRBJ1-6	TRBD1	TGTGCCAGTAGTACACGACAGGGGAGCTCCTATAATTCACCCCTCCACTTT	CASSTRQGSSYNSPLHF
TRBV2	-	TRBJ2-7	TRBD2	TGTGCCAGCAGTTCCGAGGGAGCGGGGGTCGAGCAGTACTTC	CASSSEGAGVEQYF
TRBV4-3	-	TRBJ2-7	-	TGCGCCAGCAGCCAAGATCTTCGGGGCAGGGACTACGAGCAGTACTTC	CASSQDLRGRDYEQYF
TRBV7-2	-	TRBJ1-1	-	TGTGCCAGCAGCACAAATGGGGGGCTGGTGAACACTGAAGCTTTCTTT	CASSTNGGLVNTEAFF
TRBV12-5	-	TRBJ2-3	-	TGTGCTAGTGGTTTGTCTCCACTCACAGATACGCAGTATTTT	CASGLSPLTDTQYF
TRBV18	-	TRBJ2-7	-	TGTGCCAGCTCTCCGGACGATACCTACGAGCAGTACTTC	CASSPDDTYEQYF
TRBV10-2	-	TRBJ2-3	TRBD1	TGCGCCAGCAGTGCCGGACAGGCCCCCTTCACAGATACGCAGTATTTT	CASSAGQAPFTDTQYF
TRBV28	-	TRBJ1-2	-	TGTGCCAGCAGTTTAAGCCGTATGGGGAGGAGCTATGGCTACACCTTC	CASSLSRMGRSYGYTF
TRBV4-1	-	TRBJ2-1	-	TGCGCCAGCAGCCAAGATGGGGGACTGAGGGAGCAGTTCTTC	CASSQDGGLREQFF
TRBV2	-	TRBJ1-3	-	TGTGCCAGCAGTAGGCCCTCTGGAAACACCATATATTTT	CASSRPSGNTIYF
TRBV11-2	once	TRBJ1-3	-	TGTGCCAGCAGCCCCCAGCCTCTTTCCCTAATCCTCTCTGGAAACACCATATATTTT	CASSPQPLSLILSGNTIYF
TRBV5-4	-	TRBJ2-7	-	TGTGCCAGCAGCCCGGGACAACAGATCTACGAGCAGTACTTC	CASSPGQQIYEQYF